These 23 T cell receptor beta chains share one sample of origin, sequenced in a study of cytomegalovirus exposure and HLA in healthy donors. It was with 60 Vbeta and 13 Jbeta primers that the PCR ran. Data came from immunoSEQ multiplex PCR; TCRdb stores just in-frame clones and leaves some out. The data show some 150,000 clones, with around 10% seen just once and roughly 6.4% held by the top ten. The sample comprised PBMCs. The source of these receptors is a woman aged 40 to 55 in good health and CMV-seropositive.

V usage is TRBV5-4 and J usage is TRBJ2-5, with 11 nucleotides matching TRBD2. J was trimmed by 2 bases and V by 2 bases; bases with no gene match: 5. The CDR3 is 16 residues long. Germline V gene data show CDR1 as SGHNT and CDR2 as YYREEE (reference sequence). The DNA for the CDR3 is TGTGCCAGCAGCTTTAGCGGGGGGGCCGTTCAAGAGACCCAGTACTTC. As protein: CASSFSGGAVQETQYF.

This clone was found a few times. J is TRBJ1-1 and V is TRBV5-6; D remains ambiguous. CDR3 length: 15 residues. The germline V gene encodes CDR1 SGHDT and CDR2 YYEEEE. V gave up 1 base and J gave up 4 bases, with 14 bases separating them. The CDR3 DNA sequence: TGTGCCAGCAGCTTGATTACGGGATTGGGCACTGAAGCTTTCTTT. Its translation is CASSLITGLGTEAFF.

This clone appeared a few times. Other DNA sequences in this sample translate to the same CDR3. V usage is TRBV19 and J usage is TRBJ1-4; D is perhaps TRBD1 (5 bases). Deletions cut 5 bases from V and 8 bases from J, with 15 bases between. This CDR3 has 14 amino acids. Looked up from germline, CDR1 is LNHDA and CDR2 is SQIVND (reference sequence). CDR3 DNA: TGTGCCAGTAGTCCCAGGGTAATTGGAGAAAAACTGTTTTTT. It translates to CASSPRVIGEKLFF.

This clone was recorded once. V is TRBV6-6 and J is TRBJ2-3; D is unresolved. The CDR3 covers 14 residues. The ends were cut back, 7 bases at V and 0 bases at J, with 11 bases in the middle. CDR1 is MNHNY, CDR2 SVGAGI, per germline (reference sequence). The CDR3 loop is CASMLLPSTDTQYF. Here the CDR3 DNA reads TGTGCCAGCATGTTACTCCCTAGCACAGATACGCAGTATTTT.

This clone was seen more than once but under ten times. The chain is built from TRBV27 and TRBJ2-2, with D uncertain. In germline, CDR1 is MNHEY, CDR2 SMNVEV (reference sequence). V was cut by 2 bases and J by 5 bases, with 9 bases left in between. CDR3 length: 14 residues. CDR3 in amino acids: CASSLAGWTGELFF. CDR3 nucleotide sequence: TGTGCCAGCAGTTTAGCCGGTTGGACCGGGGAGCTGTTTTTT.

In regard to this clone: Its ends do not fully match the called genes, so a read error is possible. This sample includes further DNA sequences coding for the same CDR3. The CDR3 is CASSYPGHLNYGYTF. CDR3 nucleotides: TGTGCCAGCAGTTACCCGGGACACCTTAACTATGGCTACACCTTT. The chain carries TRBV6-6 and TRBJ1-2, with a tentative D call TRBD1 (6 bases). From germline, CDR1 is MNHNY and CDR2 SVGAGI (reference sequence). This CDR3 contains 15 residues.

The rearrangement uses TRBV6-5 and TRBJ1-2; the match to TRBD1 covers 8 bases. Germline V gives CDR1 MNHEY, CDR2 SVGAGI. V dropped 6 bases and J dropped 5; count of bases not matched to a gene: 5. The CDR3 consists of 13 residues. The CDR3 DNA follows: TGTGCCAGCAGGACAGGGGAGGGGTATGGCTACACCTTC. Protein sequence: CASRTGEGYGYTF.

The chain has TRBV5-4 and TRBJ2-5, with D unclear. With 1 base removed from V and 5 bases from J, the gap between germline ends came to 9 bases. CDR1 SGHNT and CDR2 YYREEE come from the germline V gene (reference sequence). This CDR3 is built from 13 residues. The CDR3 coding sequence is TGTGCCAGCAGCTTGTTGGTCGGGGAGACCCAGTACTTC. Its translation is CASSLLVGETQYF.

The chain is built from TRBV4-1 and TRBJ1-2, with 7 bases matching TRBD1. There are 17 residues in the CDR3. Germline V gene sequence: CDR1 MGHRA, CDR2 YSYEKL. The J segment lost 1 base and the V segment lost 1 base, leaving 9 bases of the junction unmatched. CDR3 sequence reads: CASSQAVPGQINYGYTF. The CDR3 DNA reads TGCGCCAGCAGCCAAGCCGTGCCGGGACAGATTAACTATGGCTACACCTTC.

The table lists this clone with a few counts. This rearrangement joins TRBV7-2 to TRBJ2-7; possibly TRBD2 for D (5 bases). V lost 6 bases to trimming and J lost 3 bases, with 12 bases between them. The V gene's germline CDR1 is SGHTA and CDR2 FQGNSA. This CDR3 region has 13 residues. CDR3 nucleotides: TGTGCCAGCAGTCCCGGGATGGGCTACGAGCAGTACTTC. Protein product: CASSPGMGYEQYF.

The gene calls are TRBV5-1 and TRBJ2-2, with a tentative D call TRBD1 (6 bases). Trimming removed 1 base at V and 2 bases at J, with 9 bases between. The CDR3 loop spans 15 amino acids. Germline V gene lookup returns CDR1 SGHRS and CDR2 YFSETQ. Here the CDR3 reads CASSLPGVNTGELFF. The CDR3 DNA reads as TGCGCCAGCAGCTTGCCAGGGGTAAACACCGGGGAGCTGTTTTTT.

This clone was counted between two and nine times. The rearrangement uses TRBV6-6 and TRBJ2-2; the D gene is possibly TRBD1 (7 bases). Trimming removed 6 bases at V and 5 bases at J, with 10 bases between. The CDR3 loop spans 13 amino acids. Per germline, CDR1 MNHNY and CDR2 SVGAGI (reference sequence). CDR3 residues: CASSPGGTGELFF. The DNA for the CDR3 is TGTGCCAGCAGCCCAGGGGGGACCGGGGAGCTGTTTTTT.

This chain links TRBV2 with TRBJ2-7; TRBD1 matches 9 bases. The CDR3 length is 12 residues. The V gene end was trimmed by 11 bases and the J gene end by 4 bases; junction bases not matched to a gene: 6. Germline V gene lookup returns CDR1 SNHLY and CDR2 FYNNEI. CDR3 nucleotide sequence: TGTGCCGGGGGACAGGGCGGGTACGAGCAGTACTTC. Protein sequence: CAGGQGGYEQYF.

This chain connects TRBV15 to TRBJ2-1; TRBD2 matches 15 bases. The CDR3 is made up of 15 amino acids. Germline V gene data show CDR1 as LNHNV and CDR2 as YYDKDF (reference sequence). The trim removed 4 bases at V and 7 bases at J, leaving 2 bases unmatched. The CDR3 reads CATSTGLAGGNEQFF. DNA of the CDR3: TGTGCCACCAGCACCGGACTAGCGGGGGGGAATGAGCAGTTCTTC.

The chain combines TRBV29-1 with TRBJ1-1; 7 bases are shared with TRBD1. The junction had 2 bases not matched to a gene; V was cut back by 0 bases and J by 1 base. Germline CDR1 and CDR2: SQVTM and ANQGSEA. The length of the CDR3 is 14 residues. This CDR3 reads CSVEDTGANTEAFF. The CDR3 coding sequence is TGCAGCGTTGAAGACACAGGGGCGAACACTGAAGCTTTCTTT. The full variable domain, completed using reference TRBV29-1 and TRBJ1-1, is SAVISQKPSRDICQRGTSLTIQCQVDSQVTMMFWYRQQPGQSLTLIATANQGSEATYESGFVIDKFPISRPNLTFSTLTVSNMSPEDSSIYLCSVEDTGANTEAFFGQGTRLTVV.

The CDR3 region has the DNA TGTGCTAGTGGTAAACAGGGGGCCTACGAGCAGTACTTC. The encoded protein is CASGKQGAYEQYF. The rearrangement joins TRBV12-5 to TRBJ2-7; TRBD1 matches 8 bases. Germline lookup yields CDR1 LGHNT and CDR2 FRNRAP. V lost 5 bases and J lost 2; bases outside the gene matches: 2. The CDR3 runs to 13 residues.

CDR3 sequence reads: CASSSGLAGGPGGELFF. DNA of the CDR3: TGTGCCAGCAGCTCCGGACTAGCGGGGGGGCCGGGCGGGGAGCTGTTTTTT. The chain joins TRBV5-4 to TRBJ2-2, with 15 bases identical to TRBD2. Germline CDR1 and CDR2: SGHNT and YYREEE (reference sequence). V dropped 3 bases and J dropped 7; count of bases not matched to a gene: 7. The CDR3 contains 17 residues.

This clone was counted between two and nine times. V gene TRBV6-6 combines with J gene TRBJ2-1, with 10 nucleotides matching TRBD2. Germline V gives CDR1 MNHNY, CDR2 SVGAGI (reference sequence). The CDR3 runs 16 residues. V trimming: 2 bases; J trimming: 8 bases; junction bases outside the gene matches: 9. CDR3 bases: TGTGCCAGCAGTTACCCCCTCAGCGGGGGGGTCCATGAGCAGTTCTTC. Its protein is CASSYPLSGGVHEQFF.

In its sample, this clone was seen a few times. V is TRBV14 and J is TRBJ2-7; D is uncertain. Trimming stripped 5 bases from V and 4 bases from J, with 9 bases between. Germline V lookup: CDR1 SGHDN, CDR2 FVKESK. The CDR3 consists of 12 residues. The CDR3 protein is CASSSHLYEQYF. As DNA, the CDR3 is TGTGCCAGCAGCTCACATTTGTACGAGCAGTACTTC.

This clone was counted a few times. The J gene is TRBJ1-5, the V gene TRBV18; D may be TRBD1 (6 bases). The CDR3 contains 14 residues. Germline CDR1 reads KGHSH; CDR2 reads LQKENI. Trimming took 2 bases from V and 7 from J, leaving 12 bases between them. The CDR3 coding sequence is TGTGCCAGCTCACCAAATCAGGGGCCCCAGCCCCAGCATTTT. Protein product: CASSPNQGPQPQHF.

The CDR3 DNA follows: TGTGCCAGCAGCTTTTTGACAGGGAGTCCTCTTGAAGCTTTCTTT. Translating gives CASSFLTGSPLEAFF. The V gene is TRBV7-9, the J gene TRBJ1-1; 7 bases are shared with TRBD1. This CDR3 is 15 amino acids long. V lost 3 bases, J lost 7 bases, and 11 bases stayed unmatched. CDR1 and CDR2 (germline): SEHNR, FQNEAQ (reference sequence).

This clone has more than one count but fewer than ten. CDR3 loop: CASSSPSGGGIYEQYF. The CDR3 DNA sequence: TGCGCCAGCAGCTCCCCTAGCGGGGGGGGAATTTACGAGCAGTACTTC. The rearrangement uses TRBV5-1 and TRBJ2-7, with 12 bases lining up with TRBD2. CDR1 is SGHRS, CDR2 YFSETQ, per germline. The junction had 8 bases not matched to a gene; V was cut back by 3 bases and J by 4 bases. The CDR3 contains 16 residues.

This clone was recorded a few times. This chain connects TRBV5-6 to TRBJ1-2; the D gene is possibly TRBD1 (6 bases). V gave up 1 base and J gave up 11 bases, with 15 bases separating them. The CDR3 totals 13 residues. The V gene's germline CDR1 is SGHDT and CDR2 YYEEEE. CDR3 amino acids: CASSLPTGVSYTF. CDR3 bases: TGTGCCAGCAGCTTGCCGACAGGAGTGAGTTACACCTTC.